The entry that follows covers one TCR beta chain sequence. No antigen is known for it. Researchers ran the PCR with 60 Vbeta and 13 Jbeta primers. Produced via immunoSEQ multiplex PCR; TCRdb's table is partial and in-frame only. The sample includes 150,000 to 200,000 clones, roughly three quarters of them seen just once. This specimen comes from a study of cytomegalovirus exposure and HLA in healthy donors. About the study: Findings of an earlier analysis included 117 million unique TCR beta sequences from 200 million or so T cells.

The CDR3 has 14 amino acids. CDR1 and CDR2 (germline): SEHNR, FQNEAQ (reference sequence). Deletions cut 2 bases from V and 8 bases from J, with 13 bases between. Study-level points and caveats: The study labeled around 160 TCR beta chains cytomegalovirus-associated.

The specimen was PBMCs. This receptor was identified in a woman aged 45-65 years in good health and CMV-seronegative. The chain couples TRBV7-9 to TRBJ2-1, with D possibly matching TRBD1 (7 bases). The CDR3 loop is CASSLSRRGDEQFF. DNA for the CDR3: TGTGCCAGCAGCTTAAGTCGCAGGGGGGATGAGCAGTTCTTC. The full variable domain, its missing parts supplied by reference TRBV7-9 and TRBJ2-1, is DTGVSQNPRHKITKRGQNVTFRCDPISEHNRLYWYRQTLGQGPEFLTYFQNEAQLEKSRLLSDRFSAERPKGSFSTLEIQRTEQGDSAMYLCASSLSRRGDEQFFGPGTRLTVL.